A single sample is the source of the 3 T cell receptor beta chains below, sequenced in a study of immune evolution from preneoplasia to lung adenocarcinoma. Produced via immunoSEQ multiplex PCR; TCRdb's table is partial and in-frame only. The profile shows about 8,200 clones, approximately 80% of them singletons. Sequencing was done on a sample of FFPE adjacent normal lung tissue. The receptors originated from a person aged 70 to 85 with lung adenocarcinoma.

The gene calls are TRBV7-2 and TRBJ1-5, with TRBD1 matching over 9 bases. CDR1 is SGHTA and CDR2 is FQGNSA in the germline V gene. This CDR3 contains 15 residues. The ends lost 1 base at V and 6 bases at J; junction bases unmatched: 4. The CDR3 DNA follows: TGTGCCAGCAGCTTAGGACAGGGGGTGGGTCAGCCCCAGCATTTT. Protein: CASSLGQGVGQPQHF.

The CDR3 sequence is CASSQDNQGRQPQHF. CDR3 sequence (DNA): TGTGCCAGCAGCCAAGATAACCAGGGAAGGCAGCCCCAGCATTTT. J is TRBJ1-5 and V is TRBV4-2; D is perhaps TRBD1 (5 bases). Germline V gene lookup returns CDR1 LGHNA and CDR2 YNFKEQ. The CDR3 is 15 residues long. V lost 0 bases and J lost 7, with 13 bases in between.

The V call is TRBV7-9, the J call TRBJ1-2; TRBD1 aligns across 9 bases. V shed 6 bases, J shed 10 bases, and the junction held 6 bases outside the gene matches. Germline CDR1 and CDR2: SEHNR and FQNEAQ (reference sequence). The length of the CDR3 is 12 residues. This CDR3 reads CASRFGDRAYTF. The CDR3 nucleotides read TGTGCCAGCAGGTTTGGGGACAGGGCCTACACCTTC.